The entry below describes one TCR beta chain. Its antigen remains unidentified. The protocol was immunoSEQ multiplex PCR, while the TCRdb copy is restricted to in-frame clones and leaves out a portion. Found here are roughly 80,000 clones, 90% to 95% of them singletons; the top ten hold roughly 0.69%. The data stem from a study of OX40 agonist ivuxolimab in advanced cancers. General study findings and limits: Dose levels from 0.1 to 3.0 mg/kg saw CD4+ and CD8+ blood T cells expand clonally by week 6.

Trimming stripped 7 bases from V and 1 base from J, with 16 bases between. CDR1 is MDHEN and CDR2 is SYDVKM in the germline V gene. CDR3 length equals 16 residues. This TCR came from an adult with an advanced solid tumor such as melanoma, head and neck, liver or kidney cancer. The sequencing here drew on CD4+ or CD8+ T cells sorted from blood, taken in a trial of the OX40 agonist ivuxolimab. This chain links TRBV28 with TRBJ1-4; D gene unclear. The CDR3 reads CASTPVAPGTNEKLFF. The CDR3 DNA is TGTGCCAGCACCCCGGTTGCACCTGGAACTAATGAAAAACTGTTTTTT. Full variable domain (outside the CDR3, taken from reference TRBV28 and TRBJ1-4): DVKVTQSSRYLVKRTGEKVFLECVQDMDHENMFWYRQDPGLGLRLIYFSYDVKMKEKGDIPEGYSVSREKKERFSLILESASTNQTSMYLCASTPVAPGTNEKLFFGSGTQLSVL.